This T cell receptor beta chain was recorded in a study of T-cell reconstitution after alpha-beta-depleted transplantation in children. This clonotype occurred a few times. V was clipped by 5 bases and J by 0 bases; unmatched bases: 7. Germline values: CDR1 DFQATT, CDR2 SNEGSKA (reference sequence). CDR3 length: 15 amino acids. TCRbeta library preparation incorporated unique molecular identifiers. TCRdb re-called the PCR reads through MiXCR, storing one row per CDR3 protein. The sample consists of under 350,000 distinct CDR3 sequences, over 8% of them appearing once. J is TRBJ1-1 and V is TRBV20-1, with 9 bases matching TRBD1. The sequence came from a human donor who donated a stem cell graft to a child with SCID. This sample comprised PBMCs from the stem cell graft donor, obtained from the stem cell graft. The CDR3 protein is CSAGGQGSVNTEAFF. The CDR3 nucleotides read TGCAGTGCTGGCGGACAGGGGTCGGTGAACACTGAAGCTTTCTTT.